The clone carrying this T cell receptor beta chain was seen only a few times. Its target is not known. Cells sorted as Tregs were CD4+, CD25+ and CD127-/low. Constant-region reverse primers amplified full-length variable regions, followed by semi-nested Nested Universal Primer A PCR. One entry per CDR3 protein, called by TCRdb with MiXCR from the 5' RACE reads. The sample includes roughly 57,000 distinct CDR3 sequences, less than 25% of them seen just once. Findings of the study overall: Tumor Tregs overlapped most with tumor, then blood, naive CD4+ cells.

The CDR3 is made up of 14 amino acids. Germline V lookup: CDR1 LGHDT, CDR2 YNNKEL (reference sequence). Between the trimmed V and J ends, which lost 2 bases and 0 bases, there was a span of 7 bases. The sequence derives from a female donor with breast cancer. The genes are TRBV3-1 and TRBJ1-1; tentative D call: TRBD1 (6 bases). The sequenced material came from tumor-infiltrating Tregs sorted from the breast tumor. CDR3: CASSQTGMNTEAFF. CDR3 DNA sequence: TGTGCCAGCAGCCAAACAGGGATGAACACTGAAGCTTTCTTT.